This record looks at one T cell receptor beta chain sequence and its context. Its antigen is not known. The data belong to a study of graft-versus-host responses after intestinal transplantation. After removal of 0 bases from V and 2 bases from J, the junction contained 2 bases not matched to a gene. Germline V CDR1 and CDR2: MNHEY, SMNVEV (reference sequence). CDR3 length equals 16 residues. Sequencing used immunoSEQ multiplex PCR; TCRdb keeps in-frame clones, though not all of them. The data contain around 87,000 clones, around 93% of them seen just once; the ten biggest clones take up roughly 0.4%.

Material: unstimulated CD8+ T cells sorted from spleen or lymph node cells, obtained before transplant. This clonotype was sampled from a human donor who was the organ donor for an intestinal transplant. The chain combines TRBV27 with TRBJ1-5; 9 nucleotides line up with TRBD1. CDR3 DNA sequence: TGTGCCAGCAGTTTATCATGGACAGGGGGCAATCAGCCCCAGCATTTT. It yields the protein CASSLSWTGGNQPQHF.